The TCR beta chain described here comes from a study of human T cells and chemical hapten exposure. Study overall: How much TCR each sample yielded varied, mostly because pooled library volumes differed slightly.

This CDR3 comprises 16 residues. From germline, CDR1 is SGHTA and CDR2 FQGTGA. Trimming removed 0 bases from V and 5 bases from J; junction bases left unmatched: 6. The time point: healthy volunteer bleed at 2 weeks. RNA extraction used unfractionated whole blood as the source of total RNA. This clonotype has just a few counts. Its antigen is unidentified. TCRdb called the RACE reads again in MiXCR, with one record for every CDR3 protein. The sample lists some 90,000 distinct CDR3 sequences, approximately 9.7% occurring once. Overall study results and limits: Unchanged with DPC sensitization were TCRs above 1 in 1000 frequency.

The source material was whole blood. This TCR came from a female donor in good health. Some clones in this sample may be carry-over from other donors' samples. The chain joins TRBV7-3 to TRBJ2-2; 7 positions match TRBD2. CDR3 nucleotides: TGTGCCAGCAGCTTAACTGGCGGGAGTTTTACCGGGGAGCTGTTTTTT. Translation gives CASSLTGGSFTGELFF. The complete variable domain, with remaining parts taken from reference TRBV7-3 and TRBJ2-2, reads GAGVSQTPSNKVTEKGKYVELRCDPISGHTALYWYRQSLGQGPEFLIYFQGTGAADDSGLPNDRFFAVRPEGSVSTLKIQRTERGDSAVYLCASSLTGGSFTGELFFGEGSRLTVL.